The 17 T cell receptor beta chains below come from one sample, sequenced in a study of T cells in Graves' hyperthyroidism and ophthalmopathy. Template material for amplifying TCR beta CDR3 regions consisted of RNA transcripts. Researchers ran a first-round RT-PCR on the TCR CDR3 using the HTBI primer set. TCRdb analysed the multiplex PCR reads with MiXCR anew, one entry per CDR3 protein. This sample has around 600,000 distinct CDR3 sequences, with over 12% found just once. Material: blood. The receptors stem from a young woman with Graves' ophthalmopathy.

This clonotype has a count of ten or more. In DNA, the CDR3 is TGTGCCAGCAATACCTTACAGGGCTTGAACACTGAAGCTTTCTTT. It is translated as CASNTLQGLNTEAFF. The chain carries TRBV6-1 and TRBJ1-1, with D tentatively TRBD1 (6 bases). Germline loops: CDR1 MNHNS, CDR2 SASEGT. V dropped 7 bases and J dropped 0 bases, with 15 bases sitting between them. This CDR3 contains 15 residues.

This clonotype came up many times. V usage is TRBV18 and J usage is TRBJ2-7, with TRBD2 matching over 13 bases. The CDR3 is 16 amino acids. Germline V gene data show CDR1 as KGHSH and CDR2 as LQKENI. V shed 1 base and J 3 bases; nucleotides not matched to a gene: 3. The CDR3, as DNA: TGTGCCAGCTCACCACGACGACTAGCGGGGGGCTACGAGCAGTACTTC. It translates to CASSPRRLAGGYEQYF.

The CDR3 reads CASSIRGGRSYEQYF. CDR3 DNA sequence: TGTGCCAGTAGTATAAGGGGCGGCAGATCCTACGAGCAGTACTTC. The gene calls are TRBV19 and TRBJ2-7; D possibly corresponds to TRBD1 (5 bases). The CDR3 totals 15 residues. CDR1 is LNHDA and CDR2 is SQIVND in the germline V gene (reference sequence). V was cut by 2 bases and J by 1 base, with 12 bases left in between.

The table lists this clonotype with many counts. The chain recombines TRBV7-2 with TRBJ2-5; a possible D gene is TRBD1 (5 bases). The CDR3 is made up of 16 amino acids. Germline-derived CDR1 and CDR2 are SGHTA and FQGNSA. Trimming removed 1 base at V and 0 bases at J, with 12 bases between. CDR3 protein: CASSLVAGNHQETQYF. CDR3 DNA sequence: TGTGCCAGCAGCTTAGTTGCAGGGAATCACCAAGAGACCCAGTACTTC.

As concerns this clonotype: A much larger clone differs from this one at a single base, so this may be a read error. This chain links TRBV27 with TRBJ1-4, with 11 positions matching TRBD1. V gave up 2 bases and J gave up 4 bases; unmatched junction bases: 12. Germline V gene sequence: CDR1 MNHEY, CDR2 SMNVEV (reference sequence). The CDR3 covers 19 residues. The CDR3 region has the DNA TGTGCCAGCAGTTTAGAGTACGGGACAGGGGGAGGGGATAATGAAAAACTGTTTTTT. It specifies CASSLEYGTGGGDNEKLFF.

This clonotype has more than one count but fewer than ten. V gene TRBV7-2 combines with J gene TRBJ2-3; TRBD1 might be the D (5 bases). The CDR3 loop spans 15 amino acids. Germline CDR1 reads SGHTA; CDR2 reads FQGNSA. V lost 5 bases, J lost 0 bases, and 12 bases lay in between. CDR3 residues: CASSMQGISTDTQYF. The CDR3 nucleotides read TGTGCCAGCAGCATGCAGGGTATTAGCACAGATACGCAGTATTTT.

This clonotype occurred many times. J is TRBJ1-1 and V is TRBV28; possible D gene TRBD1, 5 bases. The CDR3 has 15 amino acids. Trimming took 5 bases from V and 5 from J, leaving 18 bases between them. Looked up from germline, CDR1 is MDHEN and CDR2 is SYDVKM. The CDR3 spells CASSPLRTRGTEAFF. The DNA for the CDR3 is TGTGCCAGCAGTCCACTTCGGACAAGGGGTACTGAAGCTTTCTTT.

This clonotype appeared many times. This CDR3 reads CASSPPGRDSYNEQFF. In DNA form, the CDR3 reads TGTGCCAGCTCACCTCCGGGGCGGGACTCCTACAATGAGCAGTTCTTC. The V gene is TRBV18, the J gene TRBJ2-1, with D perhaps matching TRBD2 (6 bases). Per germline, CDR1 KGHSH and CDR2 LQKENI. V lost 3 bases to trimming and J lost 0 bases, with 12 bases between them. The CDR3 is 16 residues long.

This clonotype was detected a few times. DNA for the CDR3: TGTGCCAGCAGCCAAGTAGGGGACAGGACCCACGAGCAGTACTTC. Protein: CASSQVGDRTHEQYF. The rearrangement uses TRBV14 and TRBJ2-7, with 8 bases lining up with TRBD1. Germline loops: CDR1 SGHDN, CDR2 FVKESK. The CDR3 covers 15 residues. Trimming removed 1 base from V and 5 bases from J; junction bases left unmatched: 7.

Ten or more counts support this clonotype. V and J are TRBV30 and TRBJ1-5; 10 bases are shared with TRBD1. Looked up from germline, CDR1 is GTSNPN and CDR2 is SVGIG (reference sequence). This CDR3 spans 14 amino acids. The trim removed 4 bases at V and 3 bases at J, leaving 3 bases unmatched. DNA for the CDR3: TGTGCCTGGACCGGGACAGGGGCCAATCAGCCCCAGCATTTT. Translation gives CAWTGTGANQPQHF.

In this sample, this clonotype turned up many times. The V call is TRBV11-3, the J call TRBJ2-7; 8 bases align to TRBD1. The CDR3 contains 15 residues. J was trimmed by 1 base and V by 2 bases; bases with no gene match: 4. Germline CDR1 SGHNT, CDR2 YENEEA. CDR3 nucleotides: TGTGCCAGCAGCTTAAGGGACAGGATTTCCTACGAGCAGTACTTC. It yields the protein CASSLRDRISYEQYF.

In this sample, this clonotype turned up many times. V and J are TRBV6-2 or TRBV6-3 and TRBJ2-1, with TRBD2 matching 11 bases. The V and J ends lost 2 bases and 8 bases, in that order; junction bases with no gene match: 20. The V gene's germline CDR1 is MNHEY and CDR2 SVGEGT. CDR3 length: 20 amino acids. CDR3 residues: CASSYDRLDLILAGGYEQFF. CDR3 nucleotide sequence: TGTGCCAGCAGTTACGATAGGCTCGATCTCATTCTAGCGGGAGGATATGAGCAGTTCTTC.

This clonotype appeared many times. The rearrangement joins TRBV11-1 to TRBJ2-7; D is perhaps TRBD1 (6 bases). Germline V gene lookup returns CDR1 SGHAT and CDR2 FQDESV (reference sequence). The V end lost 5 bases, the J end lost 3 bases, and 11 bases lay between the germline ends. This CDR3 is built from 13 residues. CDR3 DNA sequence: TGTGCCAGCAGCCGCCCGGACAGCTACGAGCAGTACTTC. Protein: CASSRPDSYEQYF.

This clonotype was observed many times. The V call is TRBV12-3 or TRBV12-4, the J call TRBJ2-1; D is possibly TRBD2 (6 bases). CDR3 length: 13 residues. With 5 bases removed from V and 7 bases from J, the gap between germline ends came to 12 bases. The CDR3 protein is CASSVSRGNEQFF. For the CDR3, the DNA is TGTGCCAGCAGTGTTAGCCGGGGGAATGAGCAGTTCTTC.

This clonotype showed up just a few times. The J gene is TRBJ2-5, the V gene TRBV12-5, with TRBD1 identical over 8 bases. Germline CDR1 is LGHNT and CDR2 is FRNRAP. The J segment lost 3 bases and the V segment lost 3 bases, leaving 3 bases of the junction unmatched. The length of the CDR3 is 14 residues. Here the CDR3 DNA reads TGTGCTAGTGGTTTTGGACAGGGAGAAGAGACCCAGTACTTC. Amino acid sequence: CASGFGQGEETQYF. Using reference TRBV12-5 and TRBJ2-5 for the parts outside the CDR3, the full variable domain is DARVTQTPRHKVTEMGQEVTMRCQPILGHNTVFWYRQTMMQGLELLAYFRNRAPLDDSGMPKDRFSAEMPDATLATLKIQPSEPRDSAVYFCASGFGQGEETQYFGPGTRLLVL.

This clonotype was detected ten times or more. V is TRBV7-9 and J is TRBJ1-1; D not resolved. Per the germline V gene, CDR1 is SEHNR and CDR2 is FQNEAQ (reference sequence). The CDR3 is made up of 14 amino acids. V lost 0 bases and J 7 bases, leaving 12 bases between the germline ends. The CDR3 is CASSLADRPGEAFF. For the CDR3, the DNA is TGTGCCAGCAGCTTAGCGGATCGTCCTGGTGAAGCTTTCTTT.

The rearrangement uses TRBV12-3 or TRBV12-4 and TRBJ1-2; D remains unclear. The V and J ends lost 6 bases and 0 bases respectively, with 14 bases between them. The CDR3 consists of 15 residues. CDR3 region: CASSRAWATNYGYTF. In nucleotides, the CDR3 is TGTGCCAGCAGCCGCGCATGGGCAACTAACTATGGCTACACCTTC.